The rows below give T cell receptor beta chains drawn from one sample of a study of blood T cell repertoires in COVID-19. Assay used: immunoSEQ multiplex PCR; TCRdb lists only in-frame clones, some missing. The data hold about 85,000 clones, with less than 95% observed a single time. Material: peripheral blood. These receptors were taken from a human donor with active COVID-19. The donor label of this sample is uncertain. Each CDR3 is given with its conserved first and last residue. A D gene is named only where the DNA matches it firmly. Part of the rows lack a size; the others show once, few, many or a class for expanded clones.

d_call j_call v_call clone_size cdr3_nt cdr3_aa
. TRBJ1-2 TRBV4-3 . TGCGCCAGCAGCTTCCAGGGGAGGGCCTATGGCTACACCTTC CASSFQGRAYGYTF
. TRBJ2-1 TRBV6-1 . TGTGCCAGCAGTGAAGAAGAGGCCGACGCAGGGTTCCCCTACAATGAGCAGTTCTTC CASSEEEADAGFPYNEQFF
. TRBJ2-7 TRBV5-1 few TGCGCCAGCAGCTTGGGCGTAAGCCACGAGCAGTACTTC CASSLGVSHEQYF
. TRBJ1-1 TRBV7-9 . TGTGCCAGCAGCTTCTCCCGGGTAGGCACTGAAGCTTTCTTT CASSFSRVGTEAFF
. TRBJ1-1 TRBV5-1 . TGCGCCAGCAGCCAGACCCGGGGGGGTAACACTGAAGCTTTCTTT CASSQTRGGNTEAFF
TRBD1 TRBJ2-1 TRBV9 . TGTGCCAGCAGCGTCCCCAGGACAGGAAGCTCCTACAATGAGCAGTTCTTC CASSVPRTGSSYNEQFF
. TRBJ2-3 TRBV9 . TGTGCCAGCAGCGCATACGGGGATACGCAGTATTTT CASSAYGDTQYF
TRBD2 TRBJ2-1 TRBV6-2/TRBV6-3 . TGTGCCAGCAGTTTAACTAGCGGGGGGGCAAATGAGCAGTTCTTC CASSLTSGGANEQFF
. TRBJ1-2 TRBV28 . TGTGCCAGCAGTTTAGGGTGGGAGGAGGGCTACACCTTC CASSLGWEEGYTF
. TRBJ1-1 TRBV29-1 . TGCAGCGGTGACAGTAACACTGAAGCTTTCTTT CSGDSNTEAFF
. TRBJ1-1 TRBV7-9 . TGTGCCAGCACCCAAAAGGTAGCAGGGGACACTGAAGCTTTCTTT CASTQKVAGDTEAFF
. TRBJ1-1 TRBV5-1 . TGCGCCAGCAGCTTGGACGGGGGAGCTTTCTTT CASSLDGGAFF
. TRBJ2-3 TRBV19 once TGTGCCAGTAGTGCGGGAAGCACAGATACGCAGTATTTT CASSAGSTDTQYF
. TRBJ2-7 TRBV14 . TGTGCCAGCAGCCAAGGGTACGGGGTAAGCTACGAGCAGTACTTC CASSQGYGVSYEQYF
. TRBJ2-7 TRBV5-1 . TGCGCCAGCAGCTCCAGGGGATCCTACGAGCAGTACTTC CASSSRGSYEQYF
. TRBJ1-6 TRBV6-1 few TGTGCCAGCAGTGTCAACAGGGTGCCCTCCTATAATTCACCCCTCCACTTT CASSVNRVPSYNSPLHF
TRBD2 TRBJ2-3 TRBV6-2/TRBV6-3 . TGTGCCAGCAGTCCCGGGGTGGTAGCGGGGGGGCCCGGTACGCAGTATTTT CASSPGVVAGGPGTQYF
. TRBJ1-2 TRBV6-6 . TGTGCCAGCGTAAGAGCTAACTATGGCCACACCTTC CASVRANYGHTF
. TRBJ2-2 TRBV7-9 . TGTGCCAGCAGCTTATATCCTACTCGGCTGTTTTTT CASSLYPTRLFF
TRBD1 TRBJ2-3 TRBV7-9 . TGTGCCAGCAGCCGCACTTTACAGGGGGCTAGGGGGGATACGCAGTATTTT CASSRTLQGARGDTQYF
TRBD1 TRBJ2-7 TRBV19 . TGTGCCAGTAGTATTCTCCCCGGGACAGGGGGCCACGAGCAGTACTTC CASSILPGTGGHEQYF
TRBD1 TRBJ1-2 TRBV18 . TGTGCCAGCTCACCACTGCGACAGGGTGAAACGGTGGACTATGGCTACACCTTC CASSPLRQGETVDYGYTF
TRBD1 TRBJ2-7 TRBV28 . TGTGCCAGCAGTCCACAGCCCCGGGACAGGGGGCTCTACGAGCAGTACTTC CASSPQPRDRGLYEQYF
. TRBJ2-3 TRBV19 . TGTGCCAGTAGTATAGATCAAGCGAGAGATACGCAGTATTTT CASSIDQARDTQYF
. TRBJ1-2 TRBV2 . TGTGCCAGCAGGAGTCCGGGTTTCAACTATGGCTACACCTTC CASRSPGFNYGYTF
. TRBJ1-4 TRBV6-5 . TGTGCCAGCAGCGACCGGGGTTCAACTAATGAAAAACTGTTTTTT CASSDRGSTNEKLFF
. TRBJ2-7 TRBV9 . TGTGCCAGCAACACCGCGGGGGCCTCCTACGAGCAGTACTTC CASNTAGASYEQYF
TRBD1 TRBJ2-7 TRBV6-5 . TGTGCCAGCAGTTACGGGCGACAGGGATCCTACGAGCAGTACTTC CASSYGRQGSYEQYF
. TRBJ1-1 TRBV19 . TGTGCCAGTAGCCTAGGGCCGGGGAAGAACACTGAAGCTTTCTTT CASSLGPGKNTEAFF
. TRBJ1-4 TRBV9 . TGTGCCAGCAGCGTATTCCACATTGATGATAAACTGTTTTTT CASSVFHIDDKLFF
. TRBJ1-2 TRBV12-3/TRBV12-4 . TGTGCCAGCAGTTCGGGCCCAGGGTCTGGCTACACCTTC CASSSGPGSGYTF